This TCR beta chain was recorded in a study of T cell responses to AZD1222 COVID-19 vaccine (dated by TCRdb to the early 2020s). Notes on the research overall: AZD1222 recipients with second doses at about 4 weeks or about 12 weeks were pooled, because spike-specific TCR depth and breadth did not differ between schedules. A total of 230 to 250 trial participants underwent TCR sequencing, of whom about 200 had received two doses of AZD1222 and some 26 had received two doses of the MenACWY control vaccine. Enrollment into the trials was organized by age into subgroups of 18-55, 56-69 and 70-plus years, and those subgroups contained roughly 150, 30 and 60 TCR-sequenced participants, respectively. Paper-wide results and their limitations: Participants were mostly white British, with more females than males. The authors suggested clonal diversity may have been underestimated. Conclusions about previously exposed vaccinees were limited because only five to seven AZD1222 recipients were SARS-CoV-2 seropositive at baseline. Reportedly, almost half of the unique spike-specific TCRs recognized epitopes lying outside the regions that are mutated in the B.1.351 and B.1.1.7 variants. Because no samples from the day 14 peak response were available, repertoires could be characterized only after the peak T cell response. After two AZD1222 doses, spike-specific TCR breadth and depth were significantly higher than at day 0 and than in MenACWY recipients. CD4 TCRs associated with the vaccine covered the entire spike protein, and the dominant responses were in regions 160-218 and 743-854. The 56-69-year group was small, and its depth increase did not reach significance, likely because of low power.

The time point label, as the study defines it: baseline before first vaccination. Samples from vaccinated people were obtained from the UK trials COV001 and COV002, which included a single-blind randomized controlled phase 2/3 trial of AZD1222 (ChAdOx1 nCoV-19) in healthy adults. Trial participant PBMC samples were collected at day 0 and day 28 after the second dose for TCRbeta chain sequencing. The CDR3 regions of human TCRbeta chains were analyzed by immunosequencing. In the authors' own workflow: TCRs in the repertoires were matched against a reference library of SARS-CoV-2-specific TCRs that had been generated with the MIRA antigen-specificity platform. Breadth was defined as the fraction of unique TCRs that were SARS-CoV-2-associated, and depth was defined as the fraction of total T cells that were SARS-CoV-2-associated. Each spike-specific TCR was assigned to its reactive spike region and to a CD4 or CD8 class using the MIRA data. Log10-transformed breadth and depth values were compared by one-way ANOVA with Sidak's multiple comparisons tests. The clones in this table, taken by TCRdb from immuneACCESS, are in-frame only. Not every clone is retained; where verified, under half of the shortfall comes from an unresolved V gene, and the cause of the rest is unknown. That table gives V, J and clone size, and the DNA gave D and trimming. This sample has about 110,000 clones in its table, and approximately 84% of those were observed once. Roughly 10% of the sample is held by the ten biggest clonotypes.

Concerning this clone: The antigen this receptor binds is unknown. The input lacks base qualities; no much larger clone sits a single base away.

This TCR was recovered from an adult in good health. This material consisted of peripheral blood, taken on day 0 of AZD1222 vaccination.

The CDR3 region: CASSLEGGRTDTQYF. The DNA is TGTGCCAGCAGCTTAGAGGGCGGGAGAACAGATACGCAGTATTTT. The rearranged chain carries TRBV7-3 and TRBJ2-3; the junction holds 7 bases that match TRBD2. Including the terminal cysteine and phenylalanine, the CDR3 comprises 15 residues. Just CDR3 DNA is preserved here, 45 bases in frame from base 1. For CDR1 and CDR2, the germline V gene lists SGHTA and FQGTGA. Trimmed from V: 2 bases; trimmed from J: 3 bases; junction bases lacking a gene match: 5.